This record concerns one TCR beta chain sequence. The length of the CDR3 is 11 residues. Between the trimmed V and J ends, which lost 3 bases and 9 bases, there was a span of 11 bases. Germline V gives CDR1 DFQATT, CDR2 SNEGSKA (reference sequence). The source of the sample is a study of OX40 agonist ivuxolimab in advanced cancers. Study-level background: Subjects had a mean age of about 57 years, with a range of roughly 23 to 80; around 80% were male.

The assay was immunoSEQ multiplex PCR, and TCRdb's table has in-frame clones only and misses some. The table records tens of thousands of clones, 90% to 95% of them present only once. Excluded were patients having autoimmune disease history or systemic immunosuppression. The TCR was taken from an adult with an advanced solid tumor such as melanoma, head and neck, liver or kidney cancer. Sequencing used CD4+ or CD8+ T cells sorted from blood, obtained in a trial of the OX40 agonist ivuxolimab. The chain is built from TRBV20-1 and TRBJ2-5; a weak D match, TRBD2 (6 bases). CDR3 nucleotides: TGCAGTGCTAGGGGGGGTCGGGCCCAGTACTTC. Encoded protein: CSARGGRAQYF.